These 21 T cell receptor beta chains came from one sample sequenced in a study of cytomegalovirus exposure and HLA in healthy donors. The PCR contained 60 Vbeta and 13 Jbeta primers. The repertoire was sequenced with immunoSEQ multiplex PCR; TCRdb's copy has only in-frame clones and lacks some. Here the sample spans around 130,000 clones, about 8.5% being singletons. Sequencing was done on a sample of PBMCs. These receptor sequences come from a man aged 35 to 55 in good health and CMV-seronegative.

V is TRBV9 and J is TRBJ2-2; no definite D call. There are 16 residues in the CDR3. Deletions cut 1 base from V and 2 bases from J, with 12 bases between. Germline lookup yields CDR1 SGDLS and CDR2 YYNGEE. The CDR3 DNA is TGTGCCAGCAGCGTATTCGACAAACCTAACACCGGGGAGCTGTTTTTT. Amino acids: CASSVFDKPNTGELFF.

CDR3 coding DNA: TGCGCCAGCAGCCACTATGGCGAGCAGTACTTC. Translating gives CASSHYGEQYF. The chain carries TRBV4-3 and TRBJ2-7, with D uncertain. From germline, CDR1 is LGHNA and CDR2 YSLEER. Deletions cut 3 bases from V and 6 bases from J, with 6 bases between. The CDR3 is made up of 11 amino acids.

This clone was seen more than once but under ten times. The chain has TRBV7-2 and TRBJ1-5; no reliable D call. Trimming removed 2 bases at V and 6 bases at J, with 11 bases between. The length of the CDR3 is 14 residues. Germline assignment: CDR1 SGHTA and CDR2 FQGNSA. CDR3 region: CASSLSPGSQPQHF. In DNA, the CDR3 is TGTGCCAGCAGCTTATCCCCGGGGTCTCAGCCCCAGCATTTT.

This clone turned up a few times. The J gene is TRBJ1-1, the V gene TRBV5-1; D remains unclear. CDR3 length: 15 amino acids. Germline V gene sequence: CDR1 SGHRS, CDR2 YFSETQ. Between the trimmed V and J ends, which lost 1 base and 0 bases, there was a span of 10 bases. The CDR3 DNA reads as TGCGCCAGCAGCTTGTCGAGGCTACTGAACACTGAAGCTTTCTTT. It specifies CASSLSRLLNTEAFF.

This clone appeared a few times. The chain joins TRBV19 to TRBJ2-7, with a possible D match to TRBD1 (6 bases). V lost 6 bases and J 3 bases, leaving 12 bases between the germline ends. CDR3 length equals 13 residues. In germline, CDR1 is LNHDA, CDR2 SQIVND (reference sequence). The CDR3 DNA is TGTGCCAGTAGCCCGACAGGAGGCTACGAGCAGTACTTC. It specifies CASSPTGGYEQYF.

This clone turned up a few times. The V gene is TRBV7-3, the J gene TRBJ2-2; D gene uncertain. The CDR3 extends over 13 amino acids. In germline, CDR1 is SGHTA, CDR2 FQGTGA. V was pared by 0 bases and J by 6 bases, with 5 bases between. CDR3 in DNA: TGTGCCAGCAGCTTAACTAGATCCGGGGAGCTGTTTTTT. As protein: CASSLTRSGELFF.

This clone was detected a few times. This rearrangement joins TRBV6-6 to TRBJ1-3, with D hard to call. Germline V gene lookup returns CDR1 MNHNY and CDR2 SVGAGI (reference sequence). Trimming removed 8 bases from V and 8 bases from J, with 7 bases in between. The CDR3 has 10 amino acids. For the CDR3, the DNA is TGTGCCAGCCACGGAGACACCATATATTTT. This sequence encodes CASHGDTIYF.

J is TRBJ2-7 and V is TRBV6-5, with 9 bases lining up with TRBD1. The trim removed 7 bases at V and 5 bases at J, leaving 6 bases unmatched. Germline V gene sequence: CDR1 MNHEY, CDR2 SVGAGI. The CDR3 consists of 13 residues. The CDR3 DNA is TGTGCCAGCACGGACAGGGGTAGGGACGAGCAGTACTTC. Translating it yields CASTDRGRDEQYF.

This clone showed up just a few times. The J gene is TRBJ1-6, the V gene TRBV30, with TRBD1 identical over 8 bases. The germline V gene encodes CDR1 GTSNPN and CDR2 SVGIG (reference sequence). The length of the CDR3 is 12 residues. J gave up 9 bases and V 3 bases, and 1 base lay outside the gene matches. The CDR3 DNA reads as TGTGCCTGGAGGGACAGGGTTTCACCCCTCCACTTT. Protein: CAWRDRVSPLHF.

This clone showed up just a few times. The chain uses TRBV19 and TRBJ1-1; D possibly corresponds to TRBD1 (5 bases). The germline CDR1 and CDR2 sequences are LNHDA and SQIVND (reference sequence). This CDR3 contains 13 residues. The germline V and J ends were trimmed by 3 bases and 5 bases, with 10 bases remaining between them. As DNA, the CDR3 is TGTGCCAGTAGTATCACAGGTTGGACTGAAGCTTTCTTT. Protein sequence: CASSITGWTEAFF.

This clone was seen more than once but under ten times. The chain uses TRBV6-5 and TRBJ2-6, with D possibly being TRBD2 (6 bases). The germline CDR1 and CDR2 sequences are MNHEY and SVGAGI. The CDR3 contains 14 residues. Between the trimmed V and J ends, which lost 8 bases and 0 bases, there was a span of 8 bases. The CDR3: CASFGGSGANVLTF. CDR3 DNA: TGTGCCAGCTTCGGGGGCTCTGGGGCCAACGTCCTGACTTTC.

This clone has only a few counts. V is TRBV7-2 and J is TRBJ1-3, with TRBD1 as a possible D gene (5 bases). Trimming cost V 6 bases and J 0 bases, with 12 bases left between them. Germline CDR1 SGHTA, CDR2 FQGNSA. CDR3 length: 15 residues. The CDR3 here is CASSRGDPSGNTIYF. The CDR3 bases are TGTGCCAGCAGTCGGGGGGACCCCTCTGGAAACACCATATATTTT. Complete variable domain (other parts from reference TRBV7-2 and TRBJ1-3): GAGVSQSPSNKVTEKGKDVELRCDPISGHTALYWYRQSLGQGLEFLIYFQGNSAPDKSGLPSDRFSAERTGGSVSTLTIQRTQQEDSAVYLCASSRGDPSGNTIYFGEGSWLTVV.

The chain carries TRBV7-7 and TRBJ1-1, with D possibly TRBD1 on 6 matching bases. Germline V gives CDR1 SSHAT, CDR2 FNYEAQ (reference sequence). Trimming shortened V by 5 bases and J by 4 bases, and 11 bases separated the two germline ends. This CDR3 is 13 amino acids long. CDR3 region: CASSADSFTEAFF. The CDR3 DNA follows: TGTGCCAGCAGCGCGGACAGCTTCACTGAAGCTTTCTTT.

This clone was recorded a few times. CDR3 bases: TGCGCCAGCAGCATTCAGGGTGTTACAGACTATGGCTACACCTTC. The encoded protein is CASSIQGVTDYGYTF. This sequence joins TRBV5-1 and TRBJ1-2, with D maybe TRBD1 (5 bases). CDR1 SGHRS and CDR2 YFSETQ come from the germline V gene. The CDR3 covers 15 residues. Trimming took 4 bases from V and 3 from J, leaving 16 bases between them. The full variable domain, its missing parts supplied by reference TRBV5-1 and TRBJ1-2, is KAGVTQTPRYLIKTRGQQVTLSCSPISGHRSVSWYQQTPGQGLQFLFEYFSETQRNKGNFPGRFSGRQFSNSRSEMNVSTLELGDSALYLCASSIQGVTDYGYTFGSGTRLTVV.

The genes are TRBV7-9 and TRBJ1-2; D uncertain. The CDR3 has 12 amino acids. Trimming pared 5 bases from V and 2 bases from J, leaving 6 bases between. The germline V gene has CDR1 SEHNR and CDR2 FQNEAQ (reference sequence). DNA of the CDR3: TGTGCCAGCAGCGGAGTGAACTATGGCTACACCTTC. Protein sequence: CASSGVNYGYTF.

This clone was counted a few times. The chain is built from TRBV2 and TRBJ2-5; TRBD2 agrees at 7 bases. V shed 6 bases, J shed 4 bases, and the junction held 8 bases outside the gene matches. Germline-derived CDR1 and CDR2 are SNHLY and FYNNEI. The CDR3 sequence is 14 residues long. The CDR3 protein is CASSVRWGGETQYF. The CDR3 region has the DNA TGTGCCAGCAGCGTAAGATGGGGGGGAGAGACCCAGTACTTC.

The gene calls are TRBV6-1 and TRBJ2-7, with TRBD1 matching over 7 bases. V lost 2 bases to trimming and J lost 1 base; unmatched junction nucleotides: 2. Germline CDR1 MNHNS, CDR2 SASEGT. This CDR3 comprises 14 residues. The CDR3 bases are TGTGCCAGCAGTGAACGGGACAGTTCCTACGAGCAGTACTTC. It codes for CASSERDSSYEQYF.

This clone was seen a few times. The chain employs TRBV30 and TRBJ1-1; D unresolved. Germline V gives CDR1 GTSNPN, CDR2 SVGIG (reference sequence). V shed 2 bases and J shed 4 bases, with 8 bases lying between them. This CDR3 has 12 amino acids. The CDR3 bases are TGTGCCTGGAGTCGTGAGGGCACTGAAGCTTTCTTT. As protein: CAWSREGTEAFF.

This clone was found a few times. V usage is TRBV19 and J usage is TRBJ1-5; D is unresolved. Germline V gene sequence: CDR1 LNHDA, CDR2 SQIVND (reference sequence). Trimming took off 8 bases at V and 4 bases at J, with 12 bases between the two ends. The CDR3 is 13 amino acids. CDR3 residues: CASGEGFNQPQHF. The CDR3, as DNA: TGTGCCAGTGGTGAGGGTTTTAATCAGCCCCAGCATTTT.

The chain has TRBV11-2 and TRBJ2-5; 8 positions agree with TRBD2. Germline CDR1 is SGHAT and CDR2 is FQNNGV. Trimming cost V 3 bases and J 2 bases; bases outside gene matches: 11. This CDR3 spans 17 amino acids. The CDR3 nucleotides are TGTGCCAGCAGCTTCGGATTTTTAGCGGGGATACAAGAGACCCAGTACTTC. Its protein is CASSFGFLAGIQETQYF.

The genes are TRBV2 and TRBJ2-1; 11 bases match TRBD2. V shed 6 bases and J 2 bases; nucleotides not matched to a gene: 0. Germline lookup yields CDR1 SNHLY and CDR2 FYNNEI. This CDR3 region has 14 residues. The CDR3 coding sequence is TGTGCCAGCAGGGGACTAGCGGCCTACAATGAGCAGTTCTTC. This sequence encodes CASRGLAAYNEQFF.